This TCR beta chain appears in the sequencing data of a study of regulatory T cells in long-lasting Graves disease. About the research overall: The term persistent Graves' disease signified upward of 5 years on antithyroid drugs with positive TSH receptor antibodies.

Germline CDR1 LGHDT, CDR2 YNNKEL (reference sequence). This CDR3 is built from 15 residues. Germline trimming cut 4 bases from V and 7 bases from J; bases unmatched to any gene: 3. This clonotype was counted only a few times. According to the study, TCR beta libraries were built with iRepertoire HTBI primers and CDR3-region Arm-PCR. Using its own MiXCR run on the multiplex PCR reads, TCRdb lists one record per CDR3 protein. The sample carries under 450,000 distinct CDR3 sequences, around 24% recorded once. Time point indicated: persistent/refractory GD, antithyroid drugs over 5 years with positive TRAb. RNA isolated from PBMCs was used to make the TCR library.

Here the sequenced sample was peripheral blood mononuclear cells (PBMCs), taken when the disease was refractory, from a patient treated with antithyroid drugs. The V call is TRBV3-1, the J call TRBJ2-2, with 13 nucleotides matching TRBD2. The receptor was isolated from a female donor with Graves disease. The CDR3 DNA is TGTGCCAGCAGCCCCGGACTAGCGGGAGTCGGGGAGCTGTTTTTT. This codes for CASSPGLAGVGELFF.